The sequence of this T cell receptor beta chain was determined in a study of T cells in Graves' hyperthyroidism and ophthalmopathy. CDR3 length: 14 amino acids. Germline CDR1 and CDR2: DFQATT and SNEGSKA (reference sequence). V lost 2 bases to trimming and J lost 5 bases, with 13 bases between them. Using RNA transcripts as the source, TCR beta CDR3 regions were amplified. Using the HTBI primer set, a first-round RT-PCR was run on the TCR CDR3. TCRdb re-called the multiplex PCR reads with MiXCR, one entry per CDR3 protein. This sample has about 560,000 distinct CDR3 sequences; approximately 15% occur once, and the top ten carry about 18%. Clinical symptoms, serum thyroxine, TRAb, thyroid ultrasound and orbital computed tomography established diagnosis. This clonotype was observed many times.

The TCR originated in a young woman with Graves' hyperthyroidism. The V gene is TRBV20-1, the J gene TRBJ2-1; D unresolved. Sequencing was carried out using blood. The CDR3 here is CSARRAVLDNEQFF. For the CDR3, the DNA is TGCAGTGCTAGACGGGCGGTATTGGACAATGAGCAGTTCTTC.